This T cell receptor beta chain was sequenced during a study of blood T cell repertoires in COVID-19. Study details: Samples representing acute and convalescent COVID-19 were sourced from the United States, Italy and Spain. The analysed material was cDNA or gDNA that came from T cells, B-cell-depleted T cells, or PBMCs.

Authors' processing steps: Amplification of reference gene primers was used by the study to estimate nucleated cell counts. Assay used: immunoSEQ multiplex PCR; TCRdb lists only in-frame clones, some missing. V and J calls and clone size are those listed in that table; D and trimming were worked out from the DNA. The sample consists of roughly 300,000 clones, approximately 83% of them appearing once. The CDR3 loop spans 14 amino acids. Germline CDR1 is SGHRS and CDR2 is YFSETQ. The J segment lost 10 bases and the V segment lost 2 bases, leaving 7 bases of the junction unmatched. Source material: peripheral blood. This sequence originates from a human donor in a cohort sampled during active COVID-19. The gene calls are TRBV5-1 and TRBJ2-1, with 9 bases identical to TRBD2. CDR3 sequence (DNA): TGCGCCAGCAGCTTCCTAGCGGGAAGAGGGGAGCAGTTCTTC. Amino acids: CASSFLAGRGEQFF. The full variable domain, with the rest looked up from reference TRBV5-1 and TRBJ2-1, is KAGVTQTPRYLIKTRGQQVTLSCSPISGHRSVSWYQQTPGQGLQFLFEYFSETQRNKGNFPGRFSGRQFSNSRSEMNVSTLELGDSALYLCASSFLAGRGEQFFGPGTRLTVL.